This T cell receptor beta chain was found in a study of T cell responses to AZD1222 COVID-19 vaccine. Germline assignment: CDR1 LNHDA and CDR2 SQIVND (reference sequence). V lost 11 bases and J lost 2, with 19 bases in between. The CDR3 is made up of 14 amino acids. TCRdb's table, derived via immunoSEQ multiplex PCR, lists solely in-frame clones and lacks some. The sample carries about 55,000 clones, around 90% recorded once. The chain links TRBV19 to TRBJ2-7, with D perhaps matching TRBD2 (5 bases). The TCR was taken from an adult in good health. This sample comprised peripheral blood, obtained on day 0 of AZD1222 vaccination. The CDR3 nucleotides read TGTGCCTCCCGCGAAACGGCCGGGGCCTACGAGCAGTACTTC. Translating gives CASRETAGAYEQYF. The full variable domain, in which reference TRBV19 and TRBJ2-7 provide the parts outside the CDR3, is DGGITQSPKYLFRKEGQNVTLSCEQNLNHDAMYWYRQDPGQGLRLIYYSQIVNDFQKGDIAEGYSVSREKKESFPLTVTSAQKNPTAFYLCASRETAGAYEQYFGPGTRLTVT.